This record looks at one T cell receptor (beta chain) sequence and its context. The antigen is undetermined. It was the approximately 130-subject validation cohort, separate from the approximately 620-subject first cohort, to which the donors belonged. Germline CDR1 and CDR2: SGHDT and YYEEEE. CDR3 length equals 14 residues. V trimming: 3 bases; J trimming: 7 bases; junction bases outside the gene matches: 8. This sample is drawn from a study of cytomegalovirus exposure and HLA in healthy donors. Regarding the study as a whole: The classifier reportedly diagnosed cytomegalovirus status with high specificity and sensitivity.

Assay used: immunoSEQ multiplex PCR; TCRdb lists only in-frame clones, some missing. The data contain 110,000 or so clones, about 85% of them singletons. The sample taken for sequencing was PBMCs. This TCR was recovered from a woman younger than 30 in good health and CMV-seropositive. The chain links TRBV5-6 to TRBJ1-2; 8 bases fit TRBD1. The CDR3 protein is CASSSKQGVSGYTF. In nucleotides, the CDR3 is TGTGCCAGCAGCTCGAAACAGGGGGTCTCTGGCTACACCTTC. The whole variable domain, filled in from reference TRBV5-6 and TRBJ1-2, reads DAGVTQSPTHLIKTRGQQVTLRCSPKSGHDTVSWYQQALGQGPQFIFQYYEEEERQRGNFPDRFSGHQFPNYSSELNVNALLLGDSALYLCASSSKQGVSGYTFGSGTRLTVV.